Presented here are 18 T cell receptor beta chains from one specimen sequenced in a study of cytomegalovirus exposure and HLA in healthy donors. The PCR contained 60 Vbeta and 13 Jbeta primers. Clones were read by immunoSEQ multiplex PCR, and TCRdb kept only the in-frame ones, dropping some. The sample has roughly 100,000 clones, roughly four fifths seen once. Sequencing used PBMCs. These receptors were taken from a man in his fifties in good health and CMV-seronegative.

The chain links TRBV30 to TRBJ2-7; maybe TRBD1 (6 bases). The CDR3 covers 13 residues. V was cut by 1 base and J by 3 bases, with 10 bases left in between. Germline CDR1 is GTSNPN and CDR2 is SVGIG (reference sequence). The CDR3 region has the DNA TGTGCCTGGAGTGGGACAGTCATCTACGAGCAGTACTTC. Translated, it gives CAWSGTVIYEQYF.

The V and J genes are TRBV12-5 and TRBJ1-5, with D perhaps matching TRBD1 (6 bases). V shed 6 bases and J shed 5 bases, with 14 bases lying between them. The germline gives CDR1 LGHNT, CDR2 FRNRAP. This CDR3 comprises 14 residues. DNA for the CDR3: TGTGCTAGTGGCCCTGACAGGAATTATCAGCCCCAGCATTTT. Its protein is CASGPDRNYQPQHF. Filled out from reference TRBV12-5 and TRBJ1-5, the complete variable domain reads DARVTQTPRHKVTEMGQEVTMRCQPILGHNTVFWYRQTMMQGLELLAYFRNRAPLDDSGMPKDRFSAEMPDATLATLKIQPSEPRDSAVYFCASGPDRNYQPQHFGDGTRLSIL.

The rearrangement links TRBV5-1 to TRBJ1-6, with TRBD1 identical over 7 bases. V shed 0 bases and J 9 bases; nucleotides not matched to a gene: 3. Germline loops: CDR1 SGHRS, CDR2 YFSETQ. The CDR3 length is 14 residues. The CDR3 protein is CASSLEGAGSPLHF. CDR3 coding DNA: TGCGCCAGCAGCTTGGAGGGGGCCGGTTCACCCCTCCACTTT.

The CDR3 is CASRPTGPGELFF. The CDR3 bases are TGTGCCAGTAGACCGACAGGGCCCGGGGAGCTGTTTTTT. This chain uses TRBV19 with TRBJ2-2; the match to TRBD1 covers 7 bases. The junction had 4 bases not matched to a gene; V was cut back by 6 bases and J by 6 bases. The germline CDR1 and CDR2 sequences are LNHDA and SQIVND (reference sequence). The CDR3 is made up of 13 amino acids. Full variable domain (outside the CDR3, taken from reference TRBV19 and TRBJ2-2): DGGITQSPKYLFRKEGQNVTLSCEQNLNHDAMYWYRQDPGQGLRLIYYSQIVNDFQKGDIAEGYSVSREKKESFPLTVTSAQKNPTAFYLCASRPTGPGELFFGEGSRLTVL.

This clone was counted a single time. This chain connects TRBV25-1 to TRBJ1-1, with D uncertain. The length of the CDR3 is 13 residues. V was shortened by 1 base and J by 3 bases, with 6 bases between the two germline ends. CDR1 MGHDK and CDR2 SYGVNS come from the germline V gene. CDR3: CASSELGDTEAFF. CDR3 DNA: TGTGCCAGCAGTGAATTAGGAGACACTGAAGCTTTCTTT.

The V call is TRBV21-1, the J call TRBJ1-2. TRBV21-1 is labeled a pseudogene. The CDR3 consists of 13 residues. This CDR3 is CAPAERLTGRYTF. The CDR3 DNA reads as TGTGCCCCAGCGGAAAGGCTGACCGGGCGCTACACCTTC.

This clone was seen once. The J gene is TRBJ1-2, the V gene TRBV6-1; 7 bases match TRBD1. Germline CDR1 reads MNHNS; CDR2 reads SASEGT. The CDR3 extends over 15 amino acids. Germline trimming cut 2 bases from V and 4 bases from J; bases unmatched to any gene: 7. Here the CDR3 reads CASSESLTGTYGYTF. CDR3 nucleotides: TGTGCCAGCAGTGAATCCCTGACAGGGACCTATGGCTACACCTTC.

The CDR3 loop is CASSLRTGRTEAFF. CDR3 coding DNA: TGTGCCAGCAGCCTCCGGACAGGACGCACTGAAGCTTTCTTT. The chain is built from TRBV7-8 and TRBJ1-1, with 7 bases fitting TRBD1. V shed 5 bases, J shed 4 bases, and the junction held 7 bases outside the gene matches. The CDR3 covers 14 residues. Germline V lookup: CDR1 SGHVS, CDR2 FQNEAQ.

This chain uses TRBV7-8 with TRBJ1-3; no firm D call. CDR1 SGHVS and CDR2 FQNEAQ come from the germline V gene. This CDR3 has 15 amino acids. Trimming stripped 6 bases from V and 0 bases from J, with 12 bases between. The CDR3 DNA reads TGTGCCAGCAGTTGGACTGTTCTCTCTGGAAACACCATATATTTT. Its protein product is CASSWTVLSGNTIYF.

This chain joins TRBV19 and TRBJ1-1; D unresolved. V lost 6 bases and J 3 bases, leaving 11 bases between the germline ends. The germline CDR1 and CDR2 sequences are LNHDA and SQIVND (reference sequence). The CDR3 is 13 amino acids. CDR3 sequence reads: CASSMQRYTEAFF. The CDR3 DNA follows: TGTGCCAGTAGCATGCAGAGGTACACTGAAGCTTTCTTT.

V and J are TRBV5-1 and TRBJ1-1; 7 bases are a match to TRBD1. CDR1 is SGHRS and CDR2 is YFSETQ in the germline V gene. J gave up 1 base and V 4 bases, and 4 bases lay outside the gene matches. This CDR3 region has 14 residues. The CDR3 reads CASSRRQGNTEAFF. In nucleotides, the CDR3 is TGCGCCAGCAGCAGGAGACAGGGGAACACTGAAGCTTTCTTT.

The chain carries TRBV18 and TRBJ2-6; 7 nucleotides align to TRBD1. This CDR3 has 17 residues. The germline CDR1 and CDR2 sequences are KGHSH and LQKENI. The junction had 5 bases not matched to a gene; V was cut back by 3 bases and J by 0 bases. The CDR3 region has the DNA TGTGCCAGCTCACCCGGGACAGCGTTCTCTGGGGCCAACGTCCTGACTTTC. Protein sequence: CASSPGTAFSGANVLTF.

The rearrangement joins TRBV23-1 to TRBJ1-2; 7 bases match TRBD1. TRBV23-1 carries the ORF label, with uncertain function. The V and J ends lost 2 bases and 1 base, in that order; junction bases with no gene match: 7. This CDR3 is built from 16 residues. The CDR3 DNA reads TGCGCCAGCAGTCAAATAAGACAGGGTGGTAACTATGGCTACACCTTC. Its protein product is CASSQIRQGGNYGYTF.

This chain's CDR3 is CASSELASSETQYF. The CDR3 region has the DNA TGTGCCAGCAGTGAATTGGCTTCTTCGGAGACCCAGTACTTC. This chain connects TRBV6-1 to TRBJ2-5, with D uncertain. The CDR3 extends over 14 amino acids. Germline-derived CDR1 and CDR2 are MNHNS and SASEGT. The V end was cut by 2 bases, the J end by 5 bases, with 12 bases between.

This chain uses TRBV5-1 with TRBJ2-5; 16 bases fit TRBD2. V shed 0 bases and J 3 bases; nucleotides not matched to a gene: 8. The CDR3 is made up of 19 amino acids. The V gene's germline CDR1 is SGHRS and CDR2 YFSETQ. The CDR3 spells CASSLGPGLAGGRKETQYF. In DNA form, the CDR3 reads TGCGCCAGCAGCTTGGGCCCGGGACTAGCGGGGGGGCGGAAAGAGACCCAGTACTTC.

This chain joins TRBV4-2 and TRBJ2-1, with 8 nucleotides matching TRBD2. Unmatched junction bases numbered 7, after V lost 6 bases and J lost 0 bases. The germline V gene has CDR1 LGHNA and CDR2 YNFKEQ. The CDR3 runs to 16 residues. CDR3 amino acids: CASRGGGLSSYNEQFF. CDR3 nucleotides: TGTGCCAGCAGGGGCGGGGGGCTAAGCTCCTACAATGAGCAGTTCTTC.

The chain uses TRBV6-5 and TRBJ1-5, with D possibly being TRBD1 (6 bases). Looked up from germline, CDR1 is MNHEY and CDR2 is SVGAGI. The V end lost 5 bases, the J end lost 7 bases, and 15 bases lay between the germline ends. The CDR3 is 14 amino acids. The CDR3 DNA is TGTGCCAGCAGTGAGGGGGGGGCGAGACAGCCCCAGCATTTT. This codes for CASSEGGARQPQHF.

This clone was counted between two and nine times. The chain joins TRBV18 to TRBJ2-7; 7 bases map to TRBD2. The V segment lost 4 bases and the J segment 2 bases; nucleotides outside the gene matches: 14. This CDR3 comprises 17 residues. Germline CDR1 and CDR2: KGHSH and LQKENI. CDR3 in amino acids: CASSRESDSGLTYEQYF. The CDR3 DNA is TGTGCCAGCTCACGCGAGTCTGATAGCGGGCTAACCTACGAGCAGTACTTC.